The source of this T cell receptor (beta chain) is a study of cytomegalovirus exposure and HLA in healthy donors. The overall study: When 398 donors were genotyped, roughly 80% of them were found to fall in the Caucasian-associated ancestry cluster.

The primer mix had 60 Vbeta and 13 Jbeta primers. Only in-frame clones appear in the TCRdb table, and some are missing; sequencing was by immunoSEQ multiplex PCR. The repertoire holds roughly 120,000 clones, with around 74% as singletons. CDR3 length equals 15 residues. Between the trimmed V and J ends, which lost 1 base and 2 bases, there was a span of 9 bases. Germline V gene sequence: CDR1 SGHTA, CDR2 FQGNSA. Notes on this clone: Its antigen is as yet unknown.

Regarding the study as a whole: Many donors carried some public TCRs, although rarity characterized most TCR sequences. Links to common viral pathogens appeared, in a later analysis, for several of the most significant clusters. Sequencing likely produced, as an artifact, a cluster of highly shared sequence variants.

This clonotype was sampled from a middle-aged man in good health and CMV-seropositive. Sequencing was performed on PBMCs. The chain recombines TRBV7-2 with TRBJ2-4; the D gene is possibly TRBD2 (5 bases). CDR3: CASSLGTGSKNIQYF. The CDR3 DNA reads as TGTGCCAGCAGCTTAGGGACTGGGTCCAAAAACATTCAGTACTTC.